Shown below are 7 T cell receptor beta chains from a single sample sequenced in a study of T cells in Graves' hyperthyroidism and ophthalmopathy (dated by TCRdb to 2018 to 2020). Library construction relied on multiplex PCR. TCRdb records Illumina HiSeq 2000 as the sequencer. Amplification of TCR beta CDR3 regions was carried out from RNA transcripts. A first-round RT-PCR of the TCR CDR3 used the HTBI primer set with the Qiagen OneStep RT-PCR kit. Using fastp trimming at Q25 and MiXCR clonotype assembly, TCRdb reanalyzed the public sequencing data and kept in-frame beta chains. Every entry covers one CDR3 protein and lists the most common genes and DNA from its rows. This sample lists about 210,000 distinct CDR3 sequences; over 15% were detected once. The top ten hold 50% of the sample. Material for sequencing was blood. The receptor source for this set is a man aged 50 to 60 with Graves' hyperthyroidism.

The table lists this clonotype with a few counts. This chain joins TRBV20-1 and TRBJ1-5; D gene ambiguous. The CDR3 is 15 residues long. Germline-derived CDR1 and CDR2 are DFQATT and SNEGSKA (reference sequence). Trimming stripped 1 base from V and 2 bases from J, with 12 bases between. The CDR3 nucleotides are TGCAGTGCTAGAGTCGTGGAGTACCGCAATCAGCCCCAGCATTTT. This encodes CSARVVEYRNQPQHF.

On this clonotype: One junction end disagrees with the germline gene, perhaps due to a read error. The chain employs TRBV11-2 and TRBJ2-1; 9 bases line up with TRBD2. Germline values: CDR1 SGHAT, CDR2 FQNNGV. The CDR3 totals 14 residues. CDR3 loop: CASSSGRTGYEQSF. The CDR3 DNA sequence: TGTGCCAGCAGTAGCGGGAGAACTGGATATGAGCAGTCCTTC.

This CDR3 reads CAWSALAGVDEQFF. CDR3 nucleotides: TGTGCCTGGAGTGCGCTAGCGGGAGTAGATGAGCAGTTCTTC. The chain couples TRBV30 to TRBJ2-1, with 10 bases lining up with TRBD2. The CDR3 covers 14 residues. J gave up 8 bases and V 1 base, and 5 bases lay outside the gene matches. CDR1 and CDR2 (germline): GTSNPN, SVGIG (reference sequence).

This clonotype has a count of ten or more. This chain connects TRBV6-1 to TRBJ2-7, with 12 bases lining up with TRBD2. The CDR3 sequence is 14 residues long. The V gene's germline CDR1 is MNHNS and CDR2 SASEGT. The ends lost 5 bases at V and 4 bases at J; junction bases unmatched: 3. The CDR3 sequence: CASSRLAGEYEQYF. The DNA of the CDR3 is TGTGCCAGCAGTCGACTAGCGGGAGAATACGAGCAGTACTTC.

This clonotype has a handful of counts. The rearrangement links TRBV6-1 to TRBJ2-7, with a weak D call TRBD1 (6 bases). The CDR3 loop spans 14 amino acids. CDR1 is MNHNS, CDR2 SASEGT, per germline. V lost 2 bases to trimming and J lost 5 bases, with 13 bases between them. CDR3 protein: CASSETGTRNEQYF. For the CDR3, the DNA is TGTGCCAGCAGTGAAACCGGGACAAGGAACGAGCAGTACTTC.

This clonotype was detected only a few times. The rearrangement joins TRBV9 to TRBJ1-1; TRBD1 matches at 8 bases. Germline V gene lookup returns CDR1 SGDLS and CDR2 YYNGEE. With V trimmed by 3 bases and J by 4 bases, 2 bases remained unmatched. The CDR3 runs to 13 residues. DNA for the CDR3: TGTGCCAGCAGCGCAGGGGGCCGCACTGAAGCTTTCTTT. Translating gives CASSAGGRTEAFF.

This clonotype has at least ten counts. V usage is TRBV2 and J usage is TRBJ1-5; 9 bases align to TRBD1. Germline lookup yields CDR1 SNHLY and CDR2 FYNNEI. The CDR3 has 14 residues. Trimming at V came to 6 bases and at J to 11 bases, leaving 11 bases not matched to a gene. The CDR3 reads CASSPRTGTGSQHF. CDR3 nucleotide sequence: TGTGCCAGCAGCCCTAGGACAGGGACAGGGTCCCAGCATTTT.